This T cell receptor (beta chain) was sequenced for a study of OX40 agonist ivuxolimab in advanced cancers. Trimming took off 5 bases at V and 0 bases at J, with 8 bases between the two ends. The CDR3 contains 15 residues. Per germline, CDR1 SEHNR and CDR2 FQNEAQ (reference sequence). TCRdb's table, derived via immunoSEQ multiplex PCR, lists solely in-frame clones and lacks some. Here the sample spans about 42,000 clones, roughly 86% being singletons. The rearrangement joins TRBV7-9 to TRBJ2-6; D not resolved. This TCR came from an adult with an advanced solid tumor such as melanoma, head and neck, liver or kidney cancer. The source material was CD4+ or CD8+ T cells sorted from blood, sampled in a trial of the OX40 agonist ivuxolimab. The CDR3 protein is CASSPLYSGANVLTF. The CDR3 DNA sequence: TGTGCCAGCAGCCCTTTATACTCTGGGGCCAACGTCCTGACTTTC.